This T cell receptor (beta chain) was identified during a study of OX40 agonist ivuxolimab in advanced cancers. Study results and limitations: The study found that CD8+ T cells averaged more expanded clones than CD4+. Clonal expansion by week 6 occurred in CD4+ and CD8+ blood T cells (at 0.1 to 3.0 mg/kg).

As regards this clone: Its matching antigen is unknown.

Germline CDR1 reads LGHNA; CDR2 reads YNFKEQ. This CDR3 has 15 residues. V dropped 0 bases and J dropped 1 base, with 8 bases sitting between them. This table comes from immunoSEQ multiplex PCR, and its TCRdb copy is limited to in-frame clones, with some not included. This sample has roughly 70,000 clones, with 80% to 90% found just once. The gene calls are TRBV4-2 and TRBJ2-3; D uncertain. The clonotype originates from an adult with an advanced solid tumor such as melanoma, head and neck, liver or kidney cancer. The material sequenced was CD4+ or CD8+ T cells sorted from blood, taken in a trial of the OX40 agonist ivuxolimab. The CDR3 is CASSQDAGRTDTQYF. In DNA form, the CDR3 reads TGTGCCAGCAGCCAAGATGCAGGCCGCACAGATACGCAGTATTTT.